This T cell receptor (beta chain) stems from a study of T-cell reconstitution after alpha-beta-depleted transplantation in children. On this clonotype: The antigen is not known.

General study findings and limits: Several patients had high TCRbeta diversity at day 60; it came from surviving recipient T cells and thymic progenitors. There were reportedly several hundred expanded graft clones from which alpha-beta T cells came about two months after transplant.

With V trimmed by 6 bases and J by 3 bases, 7 bases remained unmatched. Germline V gene sequence: CDR1 MNHEY, CDR2 SVGAGI. CDR3 length: 14 residues. The TCRbeta library incorporated unique molecular identifiers. TCRdb reprocessed the PCR reads with MiXCR, giving one entry per CDR3 protein. The sample has around 700,000 distinct CDR3 sequences, over 10% seen once. This TCR derives from a girl aged 2 to 10 with congenital amegakaryocytic thrombocytopenia, due to receive a stem cell transplant. The chain recombines TRBV6-5 with TRBJ2-5; 7 positions agree with TRBD2. The material sequenced was PBMCs, taken before TCRalphabeta/CD19-depleted stem cell transplant. DNA for the CDR3: TGTGCCAGCAGCTATAGACTAGCCGAAGAGACCCAGTACTTC. Protein sequence: CASSYRLAEETQYF.